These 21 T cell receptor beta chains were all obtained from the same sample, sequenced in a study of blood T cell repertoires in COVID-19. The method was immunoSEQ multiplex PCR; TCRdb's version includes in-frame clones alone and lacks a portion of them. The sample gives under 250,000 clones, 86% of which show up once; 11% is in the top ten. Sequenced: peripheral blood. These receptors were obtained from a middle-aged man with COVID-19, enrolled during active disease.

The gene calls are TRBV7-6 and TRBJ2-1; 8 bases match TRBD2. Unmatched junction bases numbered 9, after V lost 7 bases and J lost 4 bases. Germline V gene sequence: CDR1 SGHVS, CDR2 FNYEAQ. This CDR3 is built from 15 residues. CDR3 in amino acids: CASTPSSGGYNEQFF. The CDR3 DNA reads TGTGCCAGCACCCCATCCAGCGGGGGATACAATGAGCAGTTCTTC.

This CDR3 reads CASSAYRRTNEKLFF. CDR3 DNA sequence: TGTGCCAGCAGCGCCTATCGCAGGACTAATGAAAAACTGTTTTTT. The V gene is TRBV5-8, the J gene TRBJ1-4; D is uncertain. V gave up 4 bases and J gave up 2 bases, with 12 bases separating them. Germline V gene data show CDR1 as SGHTS and CDR2 as YDEGEE. The CDR3 totals 15 residues.

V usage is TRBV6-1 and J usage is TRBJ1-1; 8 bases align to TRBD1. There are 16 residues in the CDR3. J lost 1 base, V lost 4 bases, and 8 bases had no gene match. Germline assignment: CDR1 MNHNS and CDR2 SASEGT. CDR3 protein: CASSVRTGWTNTEAFF. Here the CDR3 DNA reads TGTGCCAGCAGTGTGAGGACAGGGTGGACGAACACTGAAGCTTTCTTT.

CDR3 in amino acids: CASSLNGGAYQETQYF. For the CDR3, the DNA is TGTGCCAGCAGTCTCAACGGGGGAGCGTACCAAGAGACCCAGTACTTC. The gene calls are TRBV11-2 and TRBJ2-5, with TRBD2 as a possible D gene (6 bases). This CDR3 comprises 16 residues. Trimming took 6 bases from V and 0 from J, leaving 17 bases between them. Germline V gene data show CDR1 as SGHAT and CDR2 as FQNNGV.

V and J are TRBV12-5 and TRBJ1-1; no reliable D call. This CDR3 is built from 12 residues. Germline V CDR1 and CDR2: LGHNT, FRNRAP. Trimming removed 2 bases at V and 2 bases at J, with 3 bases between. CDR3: CASGLQNTEAFF. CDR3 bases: TGTGCTAGTGGTTTGCAAAACACTGAAGCTTTCTTT.

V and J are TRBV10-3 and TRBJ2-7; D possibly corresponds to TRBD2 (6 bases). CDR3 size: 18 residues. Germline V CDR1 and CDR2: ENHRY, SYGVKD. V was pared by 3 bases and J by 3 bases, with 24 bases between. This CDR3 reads CAISDGGKGGANNYEQYF. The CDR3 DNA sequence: TGTGCCATCAGTGATGGGGGGAAGGGCGGGGCAAATAACTACGAGCAGTACTTC.

The CDR3 loop is CASRGTGNTEAFF. The CDR3 DNA is TGTGCCAGCAGGGGGACAGGGAACACTGAAGCTTTCTTT. The chain employs TRBV12-3 or TRBV12-4 and TRBJ1-1; the match to TRBD1 covers 8 bases. V was pared by 6 bases and J by 1 base, with 1 base of the junction left unmatched. This CDR3 is built from 13 residues.

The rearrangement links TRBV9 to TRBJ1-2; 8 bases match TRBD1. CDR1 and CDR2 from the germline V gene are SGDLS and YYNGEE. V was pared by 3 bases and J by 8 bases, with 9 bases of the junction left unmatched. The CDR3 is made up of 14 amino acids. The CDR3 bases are TGTGCCAGCAGCGCGGACAGGGTGGAGAACGGCTACACCTTC. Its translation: CASSADRVENGYTF.

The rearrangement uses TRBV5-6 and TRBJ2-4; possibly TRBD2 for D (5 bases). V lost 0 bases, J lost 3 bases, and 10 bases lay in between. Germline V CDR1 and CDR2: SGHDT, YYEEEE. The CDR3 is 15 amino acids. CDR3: CASSLVAGNKNIQYF. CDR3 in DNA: TGTGCCAGCAGCTTGGTTGCCGGGAACAAAAACATTCAGTACTTC.

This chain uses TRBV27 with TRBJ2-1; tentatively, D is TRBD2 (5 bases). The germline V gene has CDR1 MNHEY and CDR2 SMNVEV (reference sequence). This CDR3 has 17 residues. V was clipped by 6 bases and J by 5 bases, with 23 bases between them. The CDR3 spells CASSLTDRVGVNNEQFF. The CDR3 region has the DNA TGTGCCAGCAGCCTGACTGACCGGGTCGGGGTAAACAATGAGCAGTTCTTC.

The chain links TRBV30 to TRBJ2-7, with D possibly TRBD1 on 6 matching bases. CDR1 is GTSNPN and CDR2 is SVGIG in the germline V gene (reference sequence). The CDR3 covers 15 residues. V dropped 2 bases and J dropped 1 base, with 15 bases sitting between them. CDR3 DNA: TGTGCCTGGAGTCGAGCAGGGGTCGCGTCCTACGAGCAGTACTTC. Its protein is CAWSRAGVASYEQYF.

This CDR3 is CASSYSSRDQPQHF. Written as DNA, the CDR3 is TGTGCCAGCAGTTACTCGAGCCGGGATCAGCCCCAGCATTTT. The J gene is TRBJ1-5, the V gene TRBV6-5, with D hard to call. V was shortened by 0 bases and J by 5 bases, with 8 bases between the two germline ends. CDR1 is MNHEY, CDR2 SVGAGI, per germline. This CDR3 comprises 14 residues.

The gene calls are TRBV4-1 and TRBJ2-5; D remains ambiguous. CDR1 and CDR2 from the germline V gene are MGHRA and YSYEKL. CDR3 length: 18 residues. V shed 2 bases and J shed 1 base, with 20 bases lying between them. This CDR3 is CASSQTLRGGSTQETQYF. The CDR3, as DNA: TGCGCCAGCAGCCAAACCCTGAGAGGCGGATCTACCCAAGAGACCCAGTACTTC.

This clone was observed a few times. CDR3 in amino acids: CASSPPGTYEQYF. The CDR3, as DNA: TGTGCCAGCTCACCACCGGGCACCTACGAGCAGTACTTC. The gene calls are TRBV18 and TRBJ2-7; D ambiguous. From germline, CDR1 is KGHSH and CDR2 LQKENI. This CDR3 spans 13 amino acids. The V and J ends lost 0 bases and 2 bases respectively, with 5 bases between them.

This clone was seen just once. The CDR3 protein is CASTTGSTAYEQYF. The CDR3 DNA reads as TGTGCCAGCACAACAGGGAGTACAGCCTACGAGCAGTACTTC. The chain links TRBV9 to TRBJ2-7, with TRBD1 as a possible D gene (6 bases). CDR3 length equals 14 residues. Germline V lookup: CDR1 SGDLS, CDR2 YYNGEE. V was shortened by 6 bases and J by 2 bases, with 15 bases between the two germline ends. Filled out from reference TRBV9 and TRBJ2-7, the complete variable domain reads DSGVTQTPKHLITATGQRVTLRCSPRSGDLSVYWYQQSLDQGLQFLIQYYNGEERAKGNILERFSAQQFPDLHSELNLSSLELGDSALYFCASTTGSTAYEQYFGPGTRLTVT.

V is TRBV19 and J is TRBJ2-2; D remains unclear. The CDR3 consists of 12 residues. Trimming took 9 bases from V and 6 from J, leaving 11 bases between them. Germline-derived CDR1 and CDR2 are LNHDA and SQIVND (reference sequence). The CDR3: CASRFAPGELFF. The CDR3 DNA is TGTGCCAGCCGCTTTGCGCCCGGGGAGCTGTTTTTT.

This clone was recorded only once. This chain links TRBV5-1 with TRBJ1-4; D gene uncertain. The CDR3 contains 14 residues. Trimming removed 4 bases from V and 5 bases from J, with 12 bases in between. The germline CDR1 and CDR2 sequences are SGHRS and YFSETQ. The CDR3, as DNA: TGCGCCAGCAGCAGGGAGGCGGGGAATGAAAAACTGTTTTTT. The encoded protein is CASSREAGNEKLFF. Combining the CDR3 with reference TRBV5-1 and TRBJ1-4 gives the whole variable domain KAGVTQTPRYLIKTRGQQVTLSCSPISGHRSVSWYQQTPGQGLQFLFEYFSETQRNKGNFPGRFSGRQFSNSRSEMNVSTLELGDSALYLCASSREAGNEKLFFGSGTQLSVL.

CDR3 amino acids: CASSASGTGELFF. Here the CDR3 DNA reads TGTGCCAGCAGTGCTAGCGGCACCGGGGAGCTGTTTTTT. The V call is TRBV7-9, the J call TRBJ2-2, with 7 bases identical to TRBD2. J was trimmed by 4 bases and V by 6 bases; bases with no gene match: 2. CDR3 length: 13 residues. CDR1 is SEHNR and CDR2 is FQNEAQ in the germline V gene (reference sequence). Variable domain in full (rest from reference TRBV7-9 and TRBJ2-2): DTGVSQNPRHKITKRGQNVTFRCDPISEHNRLYWYRQTLGQGPEFLTYFQNEAQLEKSRLLSDRFSAERPKGSFSTLEIQRTEQGDSAMYLCASSASGTGELFFGEGSRLTVL.

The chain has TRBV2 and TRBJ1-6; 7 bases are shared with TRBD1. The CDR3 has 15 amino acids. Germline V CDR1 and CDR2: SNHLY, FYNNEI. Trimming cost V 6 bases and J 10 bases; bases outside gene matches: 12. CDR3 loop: CASRDRVTRESPLHF. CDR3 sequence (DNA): TGTGCCAGCAGAGACAGGGTGACGCGGGAATCACCCCTCCACTTT.

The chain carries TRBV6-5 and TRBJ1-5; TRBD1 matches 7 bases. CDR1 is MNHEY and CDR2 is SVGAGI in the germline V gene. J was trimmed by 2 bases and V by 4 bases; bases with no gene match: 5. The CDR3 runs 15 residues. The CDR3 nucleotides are TGTGCCAGCAGTTGGACAGGTGCACGCAATCAGCCCCAGCATTTT. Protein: CASSWTGARNQPQHF.

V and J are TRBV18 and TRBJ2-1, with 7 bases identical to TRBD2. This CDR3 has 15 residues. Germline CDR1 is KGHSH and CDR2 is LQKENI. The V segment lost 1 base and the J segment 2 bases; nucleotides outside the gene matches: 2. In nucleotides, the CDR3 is TGTGCCAGCTCACCACGGGAGGGCGCCTACAATGAGCAGTTCTTC. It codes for CASSPREGAYNEQFF.